In its sample, the clone carrying this T cell receptor (beta chain) was seen a few times. The data stem from a study of blood T cell repertoires in COVID-19. For the study at large: Acute-phase and convalescent COVID-19 samples originated in the United States, Italy and Spain. PBMCs, B-cell-depleted T cells, or T cells provided the cDNA or gDNA that made up the material.

Germline V gene lookup returns CDR1 LGHDT and CDR2 YNNKEL (reference sequence). V dropped 0 bases and J dropped 0 bases, with 12 bases sitting between them. The CDR3 extends over 18 amino acids. Only in-frame clones appear in the TCRdb table, and some are missing; sequencing was by immunoSEQ multiplex PCR. The table has roughly 340,000 clones, around 87% seen once. The sequence came from a man aged 40-49 years in a cohort exposed to, infected with or recovered from COVID-19 (not recorded which). The chain uses TRBV3-1 (or the pseudogene TRBV3-2) and TRBJ2-6; tentative D call: TRBD1 (5 bases). Sequencing input: PBMCs or T cells enriched from blood (not recorded which). In DNA, the CDR3 is TGTGCCAGCAGCCAAGAGGGGCAGGTTCTCTCTGGGGCCAACGTCCTGACTTTC. Translation: CASSQEGQVLSGANVLTF.